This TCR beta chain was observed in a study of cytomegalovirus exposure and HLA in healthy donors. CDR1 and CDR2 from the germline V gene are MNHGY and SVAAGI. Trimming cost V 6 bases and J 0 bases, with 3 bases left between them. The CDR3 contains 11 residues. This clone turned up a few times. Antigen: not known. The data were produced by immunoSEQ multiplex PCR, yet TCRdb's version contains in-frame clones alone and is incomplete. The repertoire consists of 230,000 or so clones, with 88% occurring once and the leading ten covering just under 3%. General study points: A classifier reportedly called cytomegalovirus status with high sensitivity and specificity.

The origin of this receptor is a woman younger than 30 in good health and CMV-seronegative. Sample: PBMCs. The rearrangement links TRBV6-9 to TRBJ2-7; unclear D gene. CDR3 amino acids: CASSHSYEQYF. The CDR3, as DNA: TGTGCCAGCAGCCACTCCTACGAGCAGTACTTC.